These T cell receptor beta chains were read from a single sample in a study of blood T cells in healthy people across ages. TCRdb redid the calling of the 5' RACE reads with MiXCR, one entry per CDR3 protein. The profile shows hundreds of thousands of distinct CDR3 sequences, 29% of them singletons. Specimen: blood. All receptors derive from an elderly woman in good health. Both conserved end residues are part of each CDR3. The D gene is left open where the match is weak. The listing skips clone size in some rows; elsewhere it reads once, few, many or a size class.

V: TRBV5-4; size: many; D: .; J: TRBJ1-2; CDR3: CASSQTGGYTF; DNA: TGTGCCAGCAGCCAGACTGGTGGCTACACCTTC
V: TRBV6-1; size: many; D: .; J: TRBJ2-7; CDR3: CASNSGQGYEQYF; DNA: TGTGCCAGCAATTCAGGTCAGGGCTACGAGCAGTACTTC
V: TRBV6-5; size: .; D: .; J: TRBJ1-1; CDR3: CASRYSRGSGEAFF; DNA: TGTGCCAGCAGGTACTCGAGGGGCTCGGGTGAAGCTTTCTTT
V: TRBV6-5; size: .; D: TRBD1; J: TRBJ1-2; CDR3: CASSYTLTGISNYGYTF; DNA: TGTGCCAGCAGTTATACCCTGACAGGGATCTCTAACTATGGCTACACCTTC
V: TRBV7-2; size: .; D: TRBD2; J: TRBJ2-3; CDR3: CASRSPGLAVPDTQYF; DNA: TGTGCCAGCAGATCTCCGGGACTAGCTGTGCCAGATACGCAGTATTTT
V: TRBV5-6; size: .; D: TRBD2; J: TRBJ2-1; CDR3: CASSLASGLAGGQALYNEQFF; DNA: TGTGCCAGCAGCTTGGCCAGCGGGCTAGCGGGGGGGCAGGCCTTATACAATGAGCAGTTCTTC
V: TRBV5-1; size: many; D: .; J: TRBJ2-5; CDR3: CASIDRNQETQYF; DNA: TGCGCCAGCATCGACAGGAACCAAGAGACCCAGTACTTC
V: TRBV25-1; size: many; D: .; J: TRBJ2-3; CDR3: CASSFRDTQYF; DNA: TGTGCCAGCAGTTTCCGGGATACGCAGTATTTT
V: TRBV24-1; size: .; D: TRBD1; J: TRBJ1-5; CDR3: CATSDPRQGGSQPQHF; DNA: TGTGCCACCAGTGATCCGAGACAGGGCGGCAGTCAGCCCCAGCATTTT
V: TRBV7-6; size: .; D: .; J: TRBJ2-7; CDR3: CASSLDDRWTVEQYF; DNA: TGCGCCAGCAGCTTGGATGATCGGTGGACGGTCGAGCAGTACTTC
V: TRBV6-1; size: many; D: .; J: TRBJ2-7; CDR3: CASTPSALSSYEQYF; DNA: TGTGCCAGCACCCCTTCGGCGTTAAGCTCCTACGAGCAGTACTTC
V: TRBV6-1; size: few; D: .; J: TRBJ1-5; CDR3: CASSEEGERQPQHF; DNA: TGTGCCAGCAGTGAAGAGGGGGAACGGCAGCCCCAGCATTTT
V: TRBV5-1; size: few; D: TRBD1; J: TRBJ1-4; CDR3: CASSLESGQGGKLFF; DNA: TGCGCCAGCAGCTTGGAATCGGGACAGGGAGGAAAACTGTTTTTT
V: TRBV2; size: many; D: .; J: TRBJ2-7; CDR3: CASREFYEQYF; DNA: TGTGCCAGCAGAGAGTTCTACGAGCAGTACTTC
V: TRBV20-1; size: .; D: TRBD1; J: TRBJ2-7; CDR3: CSARPGQGGYEQYF; DNA: TGCAGTGCTAGGCCGGGACAGGGAGGGTACGAGCAGTACTTC
V: TRBV6-5; size: .; D: TRBD1; J: TRBJ2-1; CDR3: CASSRQGGGHNEQFF; DNA: TGTGCCAGCAGTCGACAGGGGGGAGGGCACAATGAGCAGTTCTTC
V: TRBV18; size: .; D: .; J: TRBJ2-7; CDR3: CASSPTGGGLGVNEQYF; DNA: TGTGCCAGCTCACCAACTGGTGGGGGGCTCGGCGTCAATGAGCAGTACTTC
V: TRBV10-3; size: .; D: TRBD2; J: TRBJ2-5; CDR3: CAIGGTSGTNEQYF; DNA: TGTGCCATCGGGGGGACTAGTGGTACCAATGAGCAGTACTTC
V: TRBV7-2; size: .; D: .; J: TRBJ2-1; CDR3: CASSRANALYNEQFF; DNA: TGTGCCAGCAGCCGGGCCAATGCCCTATACAATGAGCAGTTCTTC
V: TRBV9; size: few; D: .; J: TRBJ2-3; CDR3: CASSSGPQGGGDTQYF; DNA: TGTGCCAGCAGCTCCGGGCCTCAGGGGGGAGGAGATACGCAGTATTTT
V: TRBV15; size: many; D: TRBD1; J: TRBJ1-4; CDR3: CATSRPHRGRSEKLFF; DNA: TGTGCCACCAGCAGGCCGCACAGGGGGCGAAGTGAAAAACTGTTTTTT
V: TRBV10-3; size: .; D: .; J: TRBJ2-7; CDR3: CAISVVTGSSYNEQYF; DNA: TGTGCCATCAGTGTGGTAACAGGGAGCTCCTACAATGAGCAGTACTTC
V: TRBV6-2/TRBV6-3; size: few; D: .; J: TRBJ2-5; CDR3: CASSYSRTIETQYF; DNA: TGTGCCAGCAGTTACTCTCGGACTATAGAGACCCAGTACTTC
V: TRBV11-2; size: few; D: TRBD1; J: TRBJ1-2; CDR3: CASSARDRDGYTF; DNA: TGTGCCAGCAGCGCCCGGGACAGGGACGGCTACACCTTC
V: TRBV2; size: few; D: .; J: TRBJ1-2; CDR3: CASSAQYGYTF; DNA: TGTGCCAGCAGTGCCCAATATGGCTACACCTTC
V: TRBV6-1; size: .; D: .; J: TRBJ1-5; CDR3: CASSASRSNQPQHF; DNA: TGTGCCAGCAGTGCGTCCCGAAGCAATCAGCCCCAGCATTTT
V: TRBV4-1; size: .; D: TRBD1; J: TRBJ1-2; CDR3: CASSHPPRDRGRNGYTF; DNA: TGCGCCAGCAGCCATCCCCCCCGGGACAGGGGAAGAAATGGCTACACCTTC
V: TRBV6-5; size: .; D: .; J: TRBJ1-1; CDR3: CASSYSSPGEGFAAFF; DNA: TGTGCCAGCAGTTACTCTTCCCCAGGGGAGGGATTCGCAGCTTTCTTT
V: TRBV7-2; size: many; D: TRBD2; J: TRBJ2-5; CDR3: CASSPLPLAGGVETQYF; DNA: TGTGCCAGCAGCCCTTTACCTCTAGCGGGGGGGGTGGAGACCCAGTACTTC
V: TRBV20-1; size: many; D: .; J: TRBJ2-7; CDR3: CSARPPQGFYEQYF; DNA: TGCAGTGCTAGACCTCCTCAGGGTTTCTACGAGCAGTACTTC
V: TRBV20-1; size: many; D: .; J: TRBJ1-1; CDR3: CSARWGELNTEAFF; DNA: TGCAGTGCTAGGTGGGGGGAATTGAACACTGAAGCTTTCTTT
V: TRBV20-1; size: .; D: TRBD2; J: TRBJ2-2; CDR3: CSAVRASGGAGELFF; DNA: TGCAGTGCTGTCCGGGCTAGCGGGGGGGCCGGGGAGCTGTTTTTT
V: TRBV27; size: .; D: .; J: TRBJ2-1; CDR3: CASSTRGGGGETQFF; DNA: TGTGCCAGCAGTACTCGAGGGGGAGGAGGCGAGACCCAGTTCTTC